This TCR beta chain was identified during a study of blood T cell repertoires in COVID-19. Germline V gene lookup returns CDR1 MNHEY and CDR2 SVGAGI. V was pared by 6 bases and J by 2 bases, with 15 bases between. The CDR3 length is 15 residues. Clones were read by immunoSEQ multiplex PCR, and TCRdb kept only the in-frame ones, dropping some. The repertoire holds around 160,000 clones, with about four fifths as singletons. The sample was peripheral blood. This clonotype originated in a human donor with acute or convalescent COVID-19. The donor label of this sample is uncertain. The rearrangement joins TRBV6-5 to TRBJ2-3; D possibly corresponds to TRBD1 (5 bases). The CDR3 sequence is CASSRRDRHTDTQYF. The DNA for the CDR3 is TGTGCCAGCAGCCGCCGAGACAGACACACAGATACGCAGTATTTT.